These 27 T cell receptor beta chains were all obtained from the same sample, sequenced in a study of blood T cell repertoires in COVID-19. The method was immunoSEQ multiplex PCR; TCRdb's version includes in-frame clones alone and lacks a portion of them. The sample holds around 130,000 clones; approximately 84% are singletons and the top ten take 1.5% to 2%. The sequenced sample consisted of PBMCs or T cells enriched from blood (not recorded which). All receptors come from a woman aged 18-30 years who had been exposed to COVID-19.

V is TRBV11-3 and J is TRBJ1-6, with D unresolved. Between the trimmed V and J ends, which lost 1 base and 8 bases, there was a span of 6 bases. Looked up from germline, CDR1 is SGHNT and CDR2 is YENEEA. The length of the CDR3 is 13 residues. CDR3 sequence (DNA): TGTGCCAGCAGCTTAGTTCCCGATTCACCCCTCCACTTT. This sequence encodes CASSLVPDSPLHF. The full variable domain, completed using reference TRBV11-3 and TRBJ1-6, is EAGVVQSPRYKIIEKKQPVAFWCNPISGHNTLYWYLQNLGQGPELLIRYENEEAVDDSQLPKDRFSAERLKGVDSTLKIQPAELGDSAVYLCASSLVPDSPLHFGNGTRLTVT.

This clone came up once. The V and J genes are TRBV7-3 and TRBJ2-7, with 7 bases aligning to TRBD2. CDR3 length: 15 residues. Germline lookup yields CDR1 SGHTA and CDR2 FQGTGA. After removal of 2 bases from V and 3 bases from J, the junction contained 7 bases not matched to a gene. The CDR3 nucleotides are TGTGCCAGCAGCTTATTGGGCGGGAGAGGCTACGAGCAGTACTTC. It specifies CASSLLGGRGYEQYF.

This clone occurred once. The rearrangement links TRBV19 to TRBJ1-3, with a possible D match to TRBD1 (6 bases). V lost 8 bases, J lost 0 bases, and 11 bases lay in between. CDR1 is LNHDA and CDR2 is SQIVND in the germline V gene (reference sequence). This CDR3 comprises 14 residues. The CDR3 DNA is TGTGCCAGTCTAGGACAGCTCTCTGGAAACACCATATATTTT. This codes for CASLGQLSGNTIYF.

The CDR3 loop reads CASSLARSRQGGYEQYF. CDR3 nucleotide sequence: TGTGCCAGCAGCTTAGCGAGGAGTCGTCAAGGCGGCTACGAGCAGTACTTC. This chain joins TRBV7-2 and TRBJ2-7; D remains unclear. Trimming stripped 0 bases from V and 3 bases from J, with 18 bases between. CDR1 is SGHTA and CDR2 is FQGNSA in the germline V gene. The CDR3 covers 17 residues.

This rearrangement joins TRBV11-2 to TRBJ2-3; D unclear. Trimming left V 1 base short and J 5 bases short, with 4 bases between. The CDR3 contains 12 residues. Germline CDR1 reads SGHAT; CDR2 reads FQNNGV. CDR3 sequence reads: CASSLVQDTQYF. CDR3 nucleotide sequence: TGTGCCAGCAGCTTAGTTCAAGATACGCAGTATTTT.

The chain joins TRBV3-1 (or the pseudogene TRBV3-2) to TRBJ2-3, with a weak D call TRBD2 (5 bases). The V gene lost 0 bases and the J gene lost 5 bases, with 9 bases spanning the gap. Germline V gene sequence: CDR1 LGHDT, CDR2 YNNKEL (reference sequence). The CDR3 is made up of 14 amino acids. Here the CDR3 DNA reads TGTGCCAGCAGCCAAGATCGGGGAGAAGATACGCAGTATTTT. This translates into CASSQDRGEDTQYF.

The chain joins TRBV28 to TRBJ2-7, with D maybe TRBD2 (5 bases). CDR1 MDHEN and CDR2 SYDVKM come from the germline V gene. The CDR3 length is 15 residues. Trimming took 6 bases from V and 2 from J, leaving 17 bases between them. The CDR3 protein is CASSSRGPGAYEQYF. The DNA for the CDR3 is TGTGCCAGCAGCTCACGGGGTCCTGGGGCCTACGAGCAGTACTTC.

This clone is a singleton in its sample. The chain has TRBV5-8 and TRBJ1-5; D ambiguous. Deletions cut 0 bases from V and 1 base from J, with 5 bases between. Per germline, CDR1 SGHTS and CDR2 YDEGEE. CDR3 length equals 14 residues. This chain's CDR3 is CASSLARSNQPQHF. The CDR3 coding sequence is TGTGCCAGCAGCTTGGCCCGGAGCAATCAGCCCCAGCATTTT.

This clone was seen once. The V gene is TRBV6-2 or TRBV6-3, the J gene TRBJ2-7; possibly TRBD1 for D (6 bases). This CDR3 has 13 amino acids. The V and J ends lost 2 bases and 2 bases respectively, with 7 bases between them. From germline, CDR1 is MNHEY and CDR2 SVGEGT. The CDR3: CASSYGQPYEQYF. The CDR3 DNA reads as TGTGCCAGCAGTTACGGACAGCCCTACGAGCAGTACTTC.

The rearrangement uses TRBV7-9 and TRBJ1-5, with TRBD1 identical over 9 bases. The J segment lost 7 bases and the V segment lost 5 bases, leaving 6 bases of the junction unmatched. The length of the CDR3 is 14 residues. The germline CDR1 and CDR2 sequences are SEHNR and FQNEAQ (reference sequence). The CDR3 spells CASSAQGAGQPQHF. The CDR3 coding sequence is TGTGCCAGCAGCGCACAGGGGGCAGGCCAGCCCCAGCATTTT. Variable domain in full (rest from reference TRBV7-9 and TRBJ1-5): DTGVSQNPRHKITKRGQNVTFRCDPISEHNRLYWYRQTLGQGPEFLTYFQNEAQLEKSRLLSDRFSAERPKGSFSTLEIQRTEQGDSAMYLCASSAQGAGQPQHFGDGTRLSIL.

The V call is TRBV19, the J call TRBJ2-5, with D possibly matching TRBD2 (6 bases). Germline CDR1 LNHDA, CDR2 SQIVND (reference sequence). The CDR3 runs to 14 residues. The V end was cut by 1 base, the J end by 1 base, with 7 bases between. The DNA of the CDR3 is TGTGCCAGTAGTATAGGCGGGATCCAAGAGACCCAGTACTTC. Its protein is CASSIGGIQETQYF.

This rearrangement joins TRBV20-1 to TRBJ1-1, with TRBD1 matching over 8 bases. The CDR3 has 11 residues. Germline CDR1 and CDR2: DFQATT and SNEGSKA (reference sequence). The CDR3 DNA is TGCAGCCCGGGACAGGTTACTGAAGCTTTCTTT. This sequence encodes CSPGQVTEAFF.

This chain uses TRBV28 with TRBJ1-5; a possible D gene is TRBD1 (6 bases). The CDR3 extends over 17 amino acids. V was pared by 3 bases and J by 6 bases, with 21 bases between. Per the germline V gene, CDR1 is MDHEN and CDR2 is SYDVKM. CDR3 sequence (DNA): TGTGCCAGCAGTTTTCTTAGGGCAGGGGATAAAGGTCAGCCCCAGCATTTT. Translation gives CASSFLRAGDKGQPQHF. The full variable domain, completed using reference TRBV28 and TRBJ1-5, is DVKVTQSSRYLVKRTGEKVFLECVQDMDHENMFWYRQDPGLGLRLIYFSYDVKMKEKGDIPEGYSVSREKKERFSLILESASTNQTSMYLCASSFLRAGDKGQPQHFGDGTRLSIL.

The V call is TRBV7-9, the J call TRBJ2-5, with TRBD2 matching over 7 bases. The ends lost 0 bases at V and 0 bases at J; junction bases unmatched: 4. Looked up from germline, CDR1 is SEHNR and CDR2 is FQNEAQ (reference sequence). This CDR3 comprises 16 residues. CDR3 sequence reads: CASSLAGGEDQETQYF. The CDR3 DNA reads as TGTGCCAGCAGCTTAGCGGGAGGGGAAGACCAAGAGACCCAGTACTTC.

This clone appeared a single time. Germline is not matched at one junction end, which may reflect a read error. The genes are TRBV5-6 and TRBJ1-1, with no clear D. The germline V gene has CDR1 SGHDT and CDR2 YYEEEE. CDR3 length equals 12 residues. CDR3 in DNA: TGTGCCAGCAGCTTTTATAACAGTGAAGCTTTCTTT. Its protein is CASSFYNSEAFF.

This chain uses TRBV30 with TRBJ1-2, with D perhaps TRBD1 (5 bases). The germline V and J ends were trimmed by 4 bases and 8 bases, with 23 bases remaining between them. Germline V gene data show CDR1 as GTSNPN and CDR2 as SVGIG (reference sequence). The CDR3 consists of 15 residues. This CDR3 reads CAWKYDSIEGKGYTF. CDR3 sequence (DNA): TGTGCCTGGAAGTATGACAGTATTGAAGGGAAAGGCTACACCTTC.

The rearrangement joins TRBV11-1 to TRBJ2-5, with a possible D match to TRBD2 (7 bases). Between the trimmed V and J ends, which lost 5 bases and 1 base, there was a span of 17 bases. CDR3 size: 16 residues. Germline CDR1 SGHAT, CDR2 FQDESV (reference sequence). CDR3: CASSAGQRLAQETQYF. CDR3 DNA sequence: TGTGCCAGCAGCGCCGGACAGAGACTAGCCCAAGAGACCCAGTACTTC.

The chain joins TRBV15 to TRBJ1-1; D may be TRBD1 (6 bases). V dropped 9 bases and J dropped 2 bases, with 16 bases sitting between them. Per the germline V gene, CDR1 is LNHNV and CDR2 is YYDKDF (reference sequence). This CDR3 is built from 14 residues. The CDR3 region has the DNA TGTGCCACAGCCACCCAGGGGCGTAACACTGAAGCTTTCTTT. It is translated as CATATQGRNTEAFF.

This chain joins TRBV7-8 and TRBJ2-7; 7 bases agree with TRBD2. The CDR3 is made up of 15 amino acids. J lost 0 bases, V lost 1 base, and 3 bases had no gene match. The germline gives CDR1 SGHVS, CDR2 FQNEAQ. DNA of the CDR3: TGTGCCAGCAGCTTAGAGCGGGAAGGCTCCTACGAGCAGTACTTC. Translating gives CASSLEREGSYEQYF.

The chain has TRBV30 and TRBJ1-3, with D possibly matching TRBD1 (5 bases). V was shortened by 4 bases and J by 4 bases, with 14 bases between the two germline ends. CDR1 is GTSNPN and CDR2 is SVGIG in the germline V gene (reference sequence). The CDR3 sequence is 14 residues long. CDR3 amino acids: CAWIPGRVGNTIYF. The CDR3, as DNA: TGTGCCTGGATACCGGGCAGGGTGGGAAACACCATATATTTT.

The V call is TRBV30, the J call TRBJ1-2; TRBD1 aligns across 11 bases. The trim removed 8 bases at V and 7 bases at J, leaving 6 bases unmatched. In germline, CDR1 is GTSNPN, CDR2 SVGIG (reference sequence). The CDR3 has 12 residues. CDR3 protein: CAHGTGGGGYTF. CDR3 coding DNA: TGTGCCCACGGGACAGGGGGGGGTGGCTACACCTTC. The full variable domain, in which reference TRBV30 and TRBJ1-2 provide the parts outside the CDR3, is SQTIHQWPATLVQPVGSPLSLECTVEGTSNPNLYWYRQAAGRGLQLLFYSVGIGQISSEVPQNLSASRPQDRQFILSSKKLLLSDSGFYLCAHGTGGGGYTFGSGTRLTVV.

The rearrangement joins TRBV20-1 to TRBJ2-4; D is undetermined. There are 11 residues in the CDR3. Per the germline V gene, CDR1 is DFQATT and CDR2 is SNEGSKA (reference sequence). V lost 4 bases and J 6 bases, leaving 7 bases between the germline ends. DNA for the CDR3: TGCAGTGCTAATGTCGTAAACATTCAGTACTTC. Encoded protein: CSANVVNIQYF.

The chain uses TRBV18 and TRBJ2-1, with D possibly TRBD2 on 5 matching bases. CDR1 KGHSH and CDR2 LQKENI come from the germline V gene. The CDR3 extends over 14 amino acids. V was clipped by 2 bases and J by 6 bases, with 11 bases between them. The CDR3 region is CASSPGPGSNEQFF. CDR3 nucleotide sequence: TGTGCCAGCTCACCAGGGCCTGGGAGCAATGAGCAGTTCTTC.

This chain links TRBV6-5 with TRBJ1-2; 12 nucleotides line up with TRBD1. Germline assignment: CDR1 MNHEY and CDR2 SVGAGI. V was clipped by 2 bases and J by 8 bases; unmatched bases: 3. CDR3 length: 14 amino acids. CDR3 amino acids: CASSYGGQGAGYTF. The CDR3 DNA reads TGTGCCAGCAGTTACGGGGGACAGGGGGCGGGCTACACCTTC.

The chain links TRBV2 to TRBJ2-5; a possible D gene is TRBD2 (6 bases). Trimming stripped 1 base from V and 4 bases from J, with 13 bases between. Germline V lookup: CDR1 SNHLY, CDR2 FYNNEI. The CDR3 runs 15 residues. CDR3 in DNA: TGTGCCAGCAGTGAAGGGGTCAGGAGGGGAGAGACCCAGTACTTC. Residues: CASSEGVRRGETQYF.

The J gene is TRBJ2-6, the V gene TRBV30, with a tentative D call TRBD1 (5 bases). The CDR3 loop spans 14 amino acids. Germline loops: CDR1 GTSNPN, CDR2 SVGIG (reference sequence). Written as DNA, the CDR3 is TGTGCTGCCCCAGGGCTCTCTGGGGCCAACGTCCTGACTTTC. This sequence encodes CAAPGLSGANVLTF.

CDR3 loop: CASSPSTGYQPQHF. For the CDR3, the DNA is TGTGCCAGCTCACCATCGACTGGTTATCAGCCCCAGCATTTT. The V gene is TRBV18, the J gene TRBJ1-5; D remains ambiguous. Trimming cost V 2 bases and J 5 bases, with 10 bases left between them. The germline CDR1 and CDR2 sequences are KGHSH and LQKENI. This CDR3 comprises 14 residues.